The 27 T cell receptor beta chains given below trace back to one sample, sequenced in a study of cytomegalovirus exposure and HLA in healthy donors. Both 60 Vbeta primers and 13 Jbeta primers went into the PCR. TCRdb's table, derived via immunoSEQ multiplex PCR, lists solely in-frame clones and lacks some. The table records about 130,000 clones, 80% to 90% of them present only once. The specimen sequenced was PBMCs. These receptors came from a woman aged 25 to 39 in good health and CMV-seronegative.

The V call is TRBV4-2, the J call TRBJ2-2; D unclear. Trimming stripped 4 bases from V and 5 bases from J, with 11 bases between. Per germline, CDR1 LGHNA and CDR2 YNFKEQ. The CDR3 runs 14 residues. The CDR3: CASSLVTQTGELFF. Written as DNA, the CDR3 is TGTGCCAGCAGCCTTGTAACACAAACCGGGGAGCTGTTTTTT.

This clone was counted a few times. J is TRBJ1-4 and V is TRBV7-9; 9 nucleotides match TRBD1. The CDR3 loop spans 15 amino acids. Trimming cost V 5 bases and J 6 bases; bases outside gene matches: 7. Germline-derived CDR1 and CDR2 are SEHNR and FQNEAQ (reference sequence). CDR3 nucleotide sequence: TGTGCCAGCAGCCCGCCTCGGACAGGGGATGAAAAACTGTTTTTT. It is translated as CASSPPRTGDEKLFF.

The rearrangement uses TRBV30 and TRBJ1-2, with a weak D call TRBD1 (5 bases). CDR1 and CDR2 from the germline V gene are GTSNPN and SVGIG (reference sequence). The CDR3 spans 18 residues. V lost 1 base, J lost 2 bases, and 23 bases lay in between. Here the CDR3 reads CAWSGWTRAHLPNYGYTF. DNA for the CDR3: TGTGCCTGGAGTGGCTGGACCAGGGCTCACCTCCCAAACTATGGCTACACCTTC.

The chain links TRBV7-6 to TRBJ1-1; tentative D call: TRBD1 (6 bases). V lost 1 base and J 7 bases, leaving 13 bases between the germline ends. From germline, CDR1 is SGHVS and CDR2 FNYEAQ. This CDR3 has 14 residues. The CDR3 protein is CASSLGAGVGEAFF. The CDR3 DNA reads as TGTGCCAGCAGCTTAGGGGCAGGGGTGGGTGAAGCTTTCTTT. Full variable domain (outside the CDR3, taken from reference TRBV7-6 and TRBJ1-1): GAGVSQSPRYKVTKRGQDVALRCDPISGHVSLYWYRQALGQGPEFLTYFNYEAQQDKSGLPNDRFSAERPEGSISTLTIQRTEQRDSAMYRCASSLGAGVGEAFFGQGTRLTVV.

This chain links TRBV28 with TRBJ2-5; D perhaps matches TRBD2 (6 bases). The last part of the DNA fits TRBJ2-7 better; the J call may be wrong. Germline V gene data show CDR1 as MDHEN and CDR2 as SYDVKM. The CDR3 sequence is 12 residues long. The CDR3 here is CASGRGTHEQYF. CDR3 in DNA: TGTGCCAGCGGCCGGGGGACCCACGAGCAGTACTTC.

As regards this clone: The same CDR3 is also encoded by other DNA sequences in this sample. The V call is TRBV29-1, the J call TRBJ1-2; unclear D gene. The CDR3 loop spans 13 amino acids. The germline gives CDR1 SQVTM, CDR2 ANQGSEA. Deletions cut 3 bases from V and 5 bases from J, with 13 bases between. CDR3 sequence (DNA): TGCAGCGTTGAGGGAGGGCGGAATTATGGCTACACCTTC. This encodes CSVEGGRNYGYTF.

V and J are TRBV29-1 and TRBJ2-6; D is undetermined. Looked up from germline, CDR1 is SQVTM and CDR2 is ANQGSEA. This CDR3 has 15 residues. V dropped 1 base and J dropped 1 base, with 8 bases sitting between them. Here the CDR3 DNA reads TGCAGCGTTGAAGGCGGCCCGTCTGGGGCCAACGTCCTGACTTTC. Its protein product is CSVEGGPSGANVLTF.

The chain has TRBV5-6 and TRBJ2-1, with TRBD2 matching over 10 bases. The CDR3 runs to 18 residues. The germline CDR1 and CDR2 sequences are SGHDT and YYEEEE. With 5 bases clipped from V and 3 bases from J, the junction kept 14 bases outside the gene matches. CDR3 amino acids: CASRDKAGGYKLYNEQFF. The CDR3 nucleotides are TGTGCCAGCAGGGATAAAGCGGGAGGGTACAAACTCTACAATGAGCAGTTCTTC.

This chain connects TRBV5-4 to TRBJ1-2, with a weak D call TRBD1 (6 bases). CDR1 SGHNT and CDR2 YYREEE come from the germline V gene (reference sequence). The CDR3 runs to 14 residues. Trimming cost V 3 bases and J 6 bases, with 15 bases left between them. CDR3 coding DNA: TGTGCCAGCAGCTCGTTTCAGGGGAGGGATGGCTACACCTTC. As protein: CASSSFQGRDGYTF.

A few counts support this clone. V gene TRBV4-1 combines with J gene TRBJ1-3; TRBD1 might be the D (5 bases). Germline V lookup: CDR1 MGHRA, CDR2 YSYEKL. This CDR3 contains 15 residues. Deletions cut 4 bases from V and 4 bases from J, with 14 bases between. This CDR3 reads CASSLQVIEGNTIYF. The DNA of the CDR3 is TGCGCCAGCAGCCTACAGGTTATAGAAGGAAACACCATATATTTT.

The gene calls are TRBV9 and TRBJ2-5, with TRBD2 identical over 11 bases. The germline V gene encodes CDR1 SGDLS and CDR2 YYNGEE. The CDR3 is 20 amino acids. The junction had 15 bases not matched to a gene; V was cut back by 1 base and J by 1 base. CDR3 region: CASSVRAGLAGGRSQETQYF. The CDR3 coding sequence is TGTGCCAGCAGCGTACGAGCAGGGCTAGCGGGGGGACGAAGCCAAGAGACCCAGTACTTC.

J is TRBJ2-7 and V is TRBV6-5; perhaps TRBD1 as D (5 bases). V was cut by 0 bases and J by 5 bases, with 17 bases left in between. The length of the CDR3 is 16 residues. The V gene's germline CDR1 is MNHEY and CDR2 SVGAGI. In DNA, the CDR3 is TGTGCCAGCAGTTACTCCATGGGGCGGTGGGTCCACGAGCAGTACTTC. Amino acid sequence: CASSYSMGRWVHEQYF.

The chain carries TRBV7-9 and TRBJ1-1; D is possibly TRBD1 (5 bases). Germline CDR1 and CDR2: SEHNR and FQNEAQ (reference sequence). This CDR3 is 12 amino acids long. V was clipped by 7 bases and J by 4 bases, with 10 bases between them. This CDR3 reads CASTGSSTEAFF. The CDR3, as DNA: TGTGCCAGCACAGGGTCAAGCACTGAAGCTTTCTTT.

This chain uses TRBV18 with TRBJ1-1; 11 bases map to TRBD1. V lost 3 bases and J lost 8; bases outside the gene matches: 2. The CDR3 runs 13 residues. In germline, CDR1 is KGHSH, CDR2 LQKENI. CDR3 amino acids: CASSPGTGGEAFF. The CDR3 nucleotides read TGTGCCAGCTCACCGGGGACAGGGGGGGAAGCTTTCTTT.

The J gene is TRBJ2-3, the V gene TRBV9; possibly TRBD1 for D (5 bases). The CDR3 has 14 residues. Trimming pared 3 bases from V and 3 bases from J, leaving 11 bases between. Germline lookup yields CDR1 SGDLS and CDR2 YYNGEE. This CDR3 reads CASSAGQTTDTQYF. The CDR3 nucleotides read TGTGCCAGCAGCGCAGGACAAACTACAGATACGCAGTATTTT.

This clone was seen a single time. The V call is TRBV28, the J call TRBJ2-4, with D hard to call. Between the trimmed V and J ends, which lost 5 bases and 1 base, there was a span of 15 bases. CDR1 and CDR2 (germline): MDHEN, SYDVKM. CDR3 length equals 16 residues. The DNA of the CDR3 is TGTGCCAGCAGTATATCCTCCGGGTTGGCCAAAAACATTCAGTACTTC. Translation: CASSISSGLAKNIQYF.

J is TRBJ1-1 and V is TRBV27; 9 bases fit TRBD1. CDR3 length: 14 amino acids. Per the germline V gene, CDR1 is MNHEY and CDR2 is SMNVEV (reference sequence). Trimming took 6 bases from V and 6 from J; bases not matched to a gene: 8. DNA for the CDR3: TGTGCCAGCAGAAGGACAGGGGTCCCGCCTGAAGCTTTCTTT. Encoded protein: CASRRTGVPPEAFF.

The table lists this clone with a count of one. This chain links TRBV4-2 with TRBJ1-2, with 9 nucleotides matching TRBD1. V dropped 0 bases and J dropped 2; count of bases not matched to a gene: 1. CDR1 is LGHNA and CDR2 is YNFKEQ in the germline V gene. There are 15 residues in the CDR3. The CDR3 DNA reads TGTGCCAGCAGCCAAGAGGGACAGGGCAACTATGGCTACACCTTC. Its translation: CASSQEGQGNYGYTF.

This clone was observed a few times. The genes are TRBV6-6 and TRBJ2-2; possibly TRBD1 for D (6 bases). The ends were cut back, 5 bases at V and 3 bases at J, with 7 bases in the middle. The CDR3 covers 13 residues. Germline CDR1 reads MNHNY; CDR2 reads SVGAGI (reference sequence). The CDR3 nucleotides are TGTGCCAGCAGTGAGGGGGACACCGGGGAGCTGTTTTTT. Translated, it gives CASSEGDTGELFF.

The chain recombines TRBV4-2 with TRBJ2-2, with D possibly matching TRBD2 (6 bases). The CDR3 length is 15 residues. Germline loops: CDR1 LGHNA, CDR2 YNFKEQ. Trimming left V 6 bases short and J 2 bases short, with 13 bases between. CDR3 sequence: CASSPPGLNTGELFF. The CDR3 DNA reads as TGTGCCAGCAGTCCCCCGGGACTTAACACCGGGGAGCTGTTTTTT.

The CDR3 coding sequence is TGTGCCAGCAGCTCCGACAGGCAGGGGGCCTATGGCTACACCTTC. It encodes CASSSDRQGAYGYTF. This chain uses TRBV7-9 with TRBJ1-2; 8 bases line up with TRBD1. This CDR3 is 15 amino acids long. The germline gives CDR1 SEHNR, CDR2 FQNEAQ (reference sequence). The junction had 8 bases not matched to a gene; V was cut back by 4 bases and J by 4 bases. The variable domain in full, with the rest retrieved from reference TRBV7-9 and TRBJ1-2, is DTGVSQNPRHKITKRGQNVTFRCDPISEHNRLYWYRQTLGQGPEFLTYFQNEAQLEKSRLLSDRFSAERPKGSFSTLEIQRTEQGDSAMYLCASSSDRQGAYGYTFGSGTRLTVV.

The V call is TRBV11-2, the J call TRBJ2-3; D perhaps matches TRBD2 (5 bases). In germline, CDR1 is SGHAT, CDR2 FQNNGV. V was clipped by 1 base and J by 5 bases, with 10 bases between them. The CDR3 runs to 14 residues. CDR3 bases: TGTGCCAGCAGCTTAGCAGTAGGAGGAGATACGCAGTATTTT. Encoded protein: CASSLAVGGDTQYF.

The V gene is TRBV19, the J gene TRBJ2-1, with 13 bases fitting TRBD2. The junction had 7 bases not matched to a gene; V was cut back by 4 bases and J by 7 bases. The CDR3 is 16 residues long. Looked up from germline, CDR1 is LNHDA and CDR2 is SQIVND (reference sequence). The CDR3: CASSTWTSGGGNEQFF. The CDR3 DNA follows: TGTGCCAGTAGTACTTGGACTAGCGGGGGTGGGAATGAGCAGTTCTTC.

The chain uses TRBV10-3 and TRBJ2-2, with D tentatively TRBD2 (5 bases). CDR1 and CDR2 (germline): ENHRY, SYGVKD. The CDR3 spans 15 residues. V was cut by 0 bases and J by 3 bases, with 8 bases left in between. Written as DNA, the CDR3 is TGTGCCATCAGTGAGTCGAGCGGATACACCGGGGAGCTGTTTTTT. Amino acids: CAISESSGYTGELFF.

This chain links TRBV10-3 with TRBJ1-1; a weak D match, TRBD1 (6 bases). The V end lost 6 bases, the J end lost 1 base, and 9 bases lay between the germline ends. Germline V gene data show CDR1 as ENHRY and CDR2 as SYGVKD. The CDR3 length is 13 residues. The CDR3 sequence: CAISRGENTEAFF. The CDR3 DNA reads as TGTGCCATCAGCAGGGGAGAGAACACTGAAGCTTTCTTT.

The chain carries TRBV11-2 and TRBJ2-1, with D maybe TRBD1 (5 bases). This CDR3 spans 12 amino acids. V was cut by 2 bases and J by 10 bases, with 9 bases left in between. In germline, CDR1 is SGHAT, CDR2 FQNNGV. CDR3 DNA sequence: TGTGCCAGCAGCTTACCAGGGAACGAGCAGTTCTTC. Its protein is CASSLPGNEQFF.

The J gene is TRBJ1-2, the V gene TRBV7-9; no clear D gene. The length of the CDR3 is 15 residues. Per germline, CDR1 SEHNR and CDR2 FQNEAQ (reference sequence). Trimming removed 1 base from V and 0 bases from J, with 9 bases in between. CDR3 nucleotide sequence: TGTGCCAGCAGCTTAGACGTCACAGCTAACTATGGCTACACCTTC. Translation gives CASSLDVTANYGYTF.